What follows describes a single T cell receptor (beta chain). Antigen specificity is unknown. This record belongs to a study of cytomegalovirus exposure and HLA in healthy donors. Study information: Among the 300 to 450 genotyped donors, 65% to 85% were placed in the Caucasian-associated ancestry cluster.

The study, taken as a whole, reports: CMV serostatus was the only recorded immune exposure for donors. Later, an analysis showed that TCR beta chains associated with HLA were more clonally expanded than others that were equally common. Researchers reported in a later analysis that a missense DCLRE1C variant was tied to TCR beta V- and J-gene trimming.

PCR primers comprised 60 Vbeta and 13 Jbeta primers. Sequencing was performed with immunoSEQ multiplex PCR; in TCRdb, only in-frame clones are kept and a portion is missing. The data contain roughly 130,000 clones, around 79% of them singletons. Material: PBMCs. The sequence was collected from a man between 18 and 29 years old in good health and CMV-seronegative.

CDR3: CASSQDIQSPLHF. The CDR3 DNA sequence: TGTGCCAGCAGCCAGGACATACAAAGTCCCCTCCACTTT. V is TRBV14 and J is TRBJ1-6; tentatively, D is TRBD1 (5 bases). Germline values: CDR1 SGHDN, CDR2 FVKESK. Trimming took off 3 bases at V and 13 bases at J, with 13 bases between the two ends. The CDR3 runs to 13 residues.